This T cell receptor beta chain was captured by sequencing in a study of OX40 agonist ivuxolimab in advanced cancers. The study's findings and limits: Antigens targeted by the expanded peripheral T cells were not determined. Clonal expansion from baseline to week 6 occurred in both CD4+ and CD8+ T cells.

TCRdb's table, derived via immunoSEQ multiplex PCR, lists solely in-frame clones and lacks some. The repertoire holds tens of thousands of clones, about 90% seen once, with just under 0.35% in the top ten. With regard to this clone: Antigen unknown.

Per germline, CDR1 MNHNS and CDR2 SASEGT. There are 11 residues in the CDR3. With 5 bases removed from V and 4 bases from J, the gap between germline ends came to 6 bases. The TCR sequence derives from an adult with an advanced solid tumor such as melanoma, head and neck, liver or kidney cancer. This specimen was CD4+ or CD8+ T cells sorted from blood, taken in a trial of the OX40 agonist ivuxolimab. The chain recombines TRBV6-1 with TRBJ2-7; D gene unclear. The CDR3 DNA follows: TGTGCCAGCAGTACTTATTACGAGCAGTACTTC. As protein: CASSTYYEQYF.